Shown below are 17 T cell receptor beta chains from a single sample sequenced in a study of post-analysis software for immune sequencing data. Study conclusions and caveats: TRBV segments more frequent in patients than in controls numbered several and included TRBV5-6, TRBV5-1 and TRBV20-1.

For these receptors, no antigen is known. Each TCR beta cDNA library carried unique molecular identifiers. MiXCR, run by TCRdb on the PCR reads, gives a single entry per CDR3 protein. The data hold about 810,000 distinct CDR3 sequences, with about 53% observed a single time. Specimen: blood. These TCRs come from a girl aged 10 to 17 with multiple sclerosis.

The V gene is TRBV20-1, the J gene TRBJ2-3; 9 bases line up with TRBD2. This CDR3 region has 14 residues. V shed 6 bases, J shed 3 bases, and the junction held 7 bases outside the gene matches. From germline, CDR1 is DFQATT and CDR2 SNEGSKA (reference sequence). The CDR3 sequence: CSAAGTSRTDTQYF. The CDR3, as DNA: TGCAGTGCAGCTGGGACTAGCAGAACAGATACGCAGTATTTT.

The gene calls are TRBV5-1 and TRBJ2-4; D perhaps matches TRBD2 (6 bases). Trimming left V 4 bases short and J 5 bases short, with 16 bases between. This CDR3 spans 15 amino acids. Germline CDR1 is SGHRS and CDR2 is YFSETQ. The CDR3: CASSRLSGSENIQYF. CDR3 DNA: TGCGCCAGCAGCCGGCTTTCCGGGAGTGAAAACATTCAGTACTTC.

This clonotype was seen more than once but under ten times. This chain links TRBV7-9 with TRBJ2-7; 8 positions agree with TRBD1. The V and J ends lost 2 bases and 4 bases, in that order; junction bases with no gene match: 4. The length of the CDR3 is 14 residues. Germline assignment: CDR1 SEHNR and CDR2 FQNEAQ (reference sequence). CDR3 nucleotide sequence: TGTGCCAGCAGCTTAACAGACAGGGGATACGAGCAGTACTTC. Its protein is CASSLTDRGYEQYF.

This clonotype was counted only a few times. V gene TRBV4-2 combines with J gene TRBJ2-7, with 8 positions matching TRBD2. V gave up 4 bases and J gave up 1 base; unmatched junction bases: 9. The germline CDR1 and CDR2 sequences are LGHNA and YNFKEQ. There are 16 residues in the CDR3. For the CDR3, the DNA is TGTGCCAGCAGCCCGCGGGGGGCTCCCTTGTCCTACGAGCAGTACTTC. Translation: CASSPRGAPLSYEQYF.

This clonotype was seen a few times. This chain joins TRBV29-1 and TRBJ2-7; D may be TRBD1 (6 bases). CDR1 and CDR2 (germline): SQVTM, ANQGSEA. With 5 bases removed from V and 5 bases from J, the gap between germline ends came to 16 bases. This CDR3 is 13 amino acids long. The CDR3 sequence is CSVLTGQSDEQYF. DNA for the CDR3: TGCAGCGTTCTGACTGGACAGTCCGACGAGCAGTACTTC.

This clonotype was found a few times. The chain has TRBV6-4 and TRBJ2-1; no firm D call. V dropped 2 bases and J dropped 9 bases, with 11 bases sitting between them. The length of the CDR3 is 13 residues. The germline V gene has CDR1 MRHNA and CDR2 SNTAGT. CDR3: CASSDTSQSEQFF. In nucleotides, the CDR3 is TGTGCCAGCAGTGACACCTCCCAGTCTGAGCAGTTCTTC.

V gene TRBV20-1 combines with J gene TRBJ1-1; TRBD1 might be the D (5 bases). The length of the CDR3 is 16 residues. Germline CDR1 and CDR2: DFQATT and SNEGSKA (reference sequence). The V end was cut by 2 bases, the J end by 5 bases, with 21 bases between. The CDR3 nucleotides read TGCAGTGCTAGACTAATGGTAGGCATCTCAGGGACTGAAGCTTTCTTT. This encodes CSARLMVGISGTEAFF.

The chain uses TRBV29-1 and TRBJ1-2, with D uncertain. The length of the CDR3 is 13 residues. The ends were cut back, 0 bases at V and 5 bases at J, with 10 bases in the middle. The germline V gene has CDR1 SQVTM and CDR2 ANQGSEA. CDR3 in DNA: TGCAGCGTTGAAGATGAATTGGGGTATGGCTACACCTTC. Its translation: CSVEDELGYGYTF.

The rearrangement links TRBV29-1 to TRBJ1-1, with D unclear. CDR1 is SQVTM, CDR2 ANQGSEA, per germline. Trimming pared 6 bases from V and 0 bases from J, leaving 14 bases between. The CDR3 is 14 residues long. The CDR3 loop is CSVKGPLMNTEAFF. Written as DNA, the CDR3 is TGCAGCGTGAAGGGCCCCCTCATGAACACTGAAGCTTTCTTT.

The table lists this clonotype with a few counts. The chain has TRBV28 and TRBJ2-1; possible D gene TRBD1, 5 bases. V was shortened by 5 bases and J by 3 bases, with 14 bases between the two germline ends. From germline, CDR1 is MDHEN and CDR2 SYDVKM. The CDR3 contains 15 residues. CDR3 sequence (DNA): TGTGCCAGCAGTCCGGACATCCTAATCTACAATGAGCAGTTCTTC. Amino acids: CASSPDILIYNEQFF.

The chain carries TRBV27 and TRBJ2-4; D is undetermined. CDR1 is MNHEY and CDR2 is SMNVEV in the germline V gene (reference sequence). CDR3 size: 12 residues. V dropped 5 bases and J dropped 9 bases, with 11 bases sitting between them. The CDR3 protein is CASSRTEGIQYF. The CDR3 coding sequence is TGTGCCAGCAGTCGGACGGAAGGCATTCAGTACTTC.

The genes are TRBV9 and TRBJ1-2; the D gene is possibly TRBD1 (5 bases). The CDR3 runs to 15 residues. The V end was cut by 3 bases, the J end by 5 bases, with 17 bases between. Germline loops: CDR1 SGDLS, CDR2 YYNGEE. CDR3 residues: CASSASDTGVYGYTF. Here the CDR3 DNA reads TGTGCCAGCAGCGCTTCCGACACAGGAGTTTATGGCTACACCTTC. Looking up the rest from reference TRBV9 and TRBJ1-2 gives the full variable domain: DSGVTQTPKHLITATGQRVTLRCSPRSGDLSVYWYQQSLDQGLQFLIQYYNGEERAKGNILERFSAQQFPDLHSELNLSSLELGDSALYFCASSASDTGVYGYTFGSGTRLTVV.

V and J are TRBV12-3 or TRBV12-4 and TRBJ1-5; D perhaps matches TRBD1 (6 bases). The V end lost 6 bases, the J end lost 2 bases, and 11 bases lay between the germline ends. The CDR3 sequence is 14 residues long. CDR3 sequence (DNA): TGTGCCAGCAGCCCTAAGGGGGGCAATCAGCCCCAGCATTTT. Its protein product is CASSPKGGNQPQHF.

V gene TRBV6-5 combines with J gene TRBJ2-7; D gene uncertain. Germline loops: CDR1 MNHEY, CDR2 SVGAGI. CDR3 length: 12 amino acids. V was cut by 7 bases and J by 0 bases, with 7 bases left in between. In DNA form, the CDR3 reads TGTGCCAGCATCGGCAGCTCCTACGAGCAGTACTTC. Its translation is CASIGSSYEQYF.

This CDR3 reads CATSSSGGLATGELFF. DNA for the CDR3: TGTGCCACCAGTAGCTCGGGCGGGTTAGCGACCGGGGAGCTGTTTTTT. The V call is TRBV15, the J call TRBJ2-2, with D tentatively TRBD2 (5 bases). The CDR3 totals 16 residues. From germline, CDR1 is LNHNV and CDR2 YYDKDF (reference sequence). Trimming removed 6 bases from V and 5 bases from J, with 19 bases in between.

DNA for the CDR3: TGCAGTGCTAGGGGGTTAGGTCCCAGCCAAGAGACCCAGTACTTC. It encodes CSARGLGPSQETQYF. This rearrangement joins TRBV20-1 to TRBJ2-5, with D hard to call. Trimming removed 3 bases at V and 1 base at J, with 15 bases between. The CDR3 sequence is 15 residues long. CDR1 DFQATT and CDR2 SNEGSKA come from the germline V gene (reference sequence).

This clonotype occurred a few times. The chain recombines TRBV5-1 with TRBJ2-5, with 7 bases identical to TRBD2. The V gene's germline CDR1 is SGHRS and CDR2 YFSETQ. The trim removed 0 bases at V and 4 bases at J, leaving 6 bases unmatched. The CDR3 sequence is 15 residues long. Here the CDR3 reads CASSLAMGGRETQYF. Written as DNA, the CDR3 is TGCGCCAGCAGCTTGGCCATGGGGGGGAGAGAGACCCAGTACTTC. The full variable domain, completed using reference TRBV5-1 and TRBJ2-5, is KAGVTQTPRYLIKTRGQQVTLSCSPISGHRSVSWYQQTPGQGLQFLFEYFSETQRNKGNFPGRFSGRQFSNSRSEMNVSTLELGDSALYLCASSLAMGGRETQYFGPGTRLLVL.